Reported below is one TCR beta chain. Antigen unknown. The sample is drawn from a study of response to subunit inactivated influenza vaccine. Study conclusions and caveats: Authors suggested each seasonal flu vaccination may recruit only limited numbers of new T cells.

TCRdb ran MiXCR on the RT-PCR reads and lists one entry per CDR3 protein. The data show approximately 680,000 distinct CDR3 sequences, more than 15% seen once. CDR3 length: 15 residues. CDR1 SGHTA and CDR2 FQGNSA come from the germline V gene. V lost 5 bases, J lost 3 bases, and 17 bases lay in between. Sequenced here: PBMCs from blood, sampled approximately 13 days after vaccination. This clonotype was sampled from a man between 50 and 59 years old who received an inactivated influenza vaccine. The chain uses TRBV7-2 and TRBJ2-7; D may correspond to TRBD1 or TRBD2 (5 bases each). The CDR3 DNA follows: TGTGCCAGCAGCATAGGGGACGCGCGATACTACGAGCAGTACTTC. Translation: CASSIGDARYYEQYF.